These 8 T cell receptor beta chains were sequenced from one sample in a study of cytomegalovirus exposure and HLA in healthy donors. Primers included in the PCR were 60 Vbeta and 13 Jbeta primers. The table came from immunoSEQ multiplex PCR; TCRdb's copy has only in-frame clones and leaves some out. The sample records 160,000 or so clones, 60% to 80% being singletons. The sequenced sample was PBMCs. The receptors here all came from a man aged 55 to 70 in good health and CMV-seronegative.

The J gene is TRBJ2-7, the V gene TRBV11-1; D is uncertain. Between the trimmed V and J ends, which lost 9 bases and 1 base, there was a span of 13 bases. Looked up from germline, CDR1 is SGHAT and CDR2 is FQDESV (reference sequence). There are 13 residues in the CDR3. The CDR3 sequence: CASAILNSYEQYF. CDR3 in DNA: TGTGCCAGTGCTATACTGAATTCCTACGAGCAGTACTTC.

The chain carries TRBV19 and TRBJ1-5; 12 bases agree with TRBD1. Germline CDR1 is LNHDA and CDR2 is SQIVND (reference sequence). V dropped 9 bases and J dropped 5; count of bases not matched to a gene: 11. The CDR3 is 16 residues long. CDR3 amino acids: CASVMGRDRGHQPQHF. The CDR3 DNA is TGTGCCAGCGTGATGGGCCGGGACAGGGGGCATCAGCCCCAGCATTTT.

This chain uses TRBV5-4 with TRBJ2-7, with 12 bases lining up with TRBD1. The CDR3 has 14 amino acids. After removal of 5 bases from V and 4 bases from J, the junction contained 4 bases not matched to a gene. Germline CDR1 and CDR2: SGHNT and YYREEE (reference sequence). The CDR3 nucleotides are TGTGCCAGCAGTGGGGACAGGGGGCCATACGAGCAGTACTTC. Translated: CASSGDRGPYEQYF.

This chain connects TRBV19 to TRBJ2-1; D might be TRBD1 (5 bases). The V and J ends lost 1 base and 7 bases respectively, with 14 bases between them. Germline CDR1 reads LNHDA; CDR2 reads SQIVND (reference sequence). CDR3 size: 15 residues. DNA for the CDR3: TGTGCCAGTAGTATAGCAGATCCAGGGATGAATGAGCAGTTCTTC. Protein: CASSIADPGMNEQFF. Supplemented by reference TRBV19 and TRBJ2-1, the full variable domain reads DGGITQSPKYLFRKEGQNVTLSCEQNLNHDAMYWYRQDPGQGLRLIYYSQIVNDFQKGDIAEGYSVSREKKESFPLTVTSAQKNPTAFYLCASSIADPGMNEQFFGPGTRLTVL.

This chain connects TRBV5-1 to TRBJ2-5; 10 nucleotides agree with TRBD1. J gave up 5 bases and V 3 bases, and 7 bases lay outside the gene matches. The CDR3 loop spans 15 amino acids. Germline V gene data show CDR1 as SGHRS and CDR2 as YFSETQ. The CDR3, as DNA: TGCGCCAGCAGCTCCATGACAGGGGGCTCCGAGACCCAGTACTTC. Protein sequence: CASSSMTGGSETQYF.

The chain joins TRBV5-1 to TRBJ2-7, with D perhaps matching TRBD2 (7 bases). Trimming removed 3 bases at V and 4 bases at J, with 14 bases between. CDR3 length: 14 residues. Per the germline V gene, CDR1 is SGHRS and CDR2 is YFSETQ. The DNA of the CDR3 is TGCGCCAGCAGCTGGACGGGGGGCAGGTACGAGCAGTACTTC. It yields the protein CASSWTGGRYEQYF.

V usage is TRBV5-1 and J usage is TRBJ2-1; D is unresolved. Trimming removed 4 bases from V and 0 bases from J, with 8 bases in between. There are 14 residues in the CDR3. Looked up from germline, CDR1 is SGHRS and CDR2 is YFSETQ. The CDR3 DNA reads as TGCGCCAGCAGCCGAGAGAGCTCCTACAATGAGCAGTTCTTC. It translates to CASSRESSYNEQFF.

The CDR3 sequence: CASSLGGGTYEQYF. The CDR3 region has the DNA TGTGCCAGCAGTTTAGGAGGAGGAACCTACGAGCAGTACTTC. The chain joins TRBV28 to TRBJ2-7; weak D call: TRBD2 (5 bases). Trimming took 2 bases from V and 2 from J, leaving 10 bases between them. Germline V gives CDR1 MDHEN, CDR2 SYDVKM. The CDR3 is 14 amino acids. Looking up the rest from reference TRBV28 and TRBJ2-7 gives the full variable domain: DVKVTQSSRYLVKRTGEKVFLECVQDMDHENMFWYRQDPGLGLRLIYFSYDVKMKEKGDIPEGYSVSREKKERFSLILESASTNQTSMYLCASSLGGGTYEQYFGPGTRLTVT.